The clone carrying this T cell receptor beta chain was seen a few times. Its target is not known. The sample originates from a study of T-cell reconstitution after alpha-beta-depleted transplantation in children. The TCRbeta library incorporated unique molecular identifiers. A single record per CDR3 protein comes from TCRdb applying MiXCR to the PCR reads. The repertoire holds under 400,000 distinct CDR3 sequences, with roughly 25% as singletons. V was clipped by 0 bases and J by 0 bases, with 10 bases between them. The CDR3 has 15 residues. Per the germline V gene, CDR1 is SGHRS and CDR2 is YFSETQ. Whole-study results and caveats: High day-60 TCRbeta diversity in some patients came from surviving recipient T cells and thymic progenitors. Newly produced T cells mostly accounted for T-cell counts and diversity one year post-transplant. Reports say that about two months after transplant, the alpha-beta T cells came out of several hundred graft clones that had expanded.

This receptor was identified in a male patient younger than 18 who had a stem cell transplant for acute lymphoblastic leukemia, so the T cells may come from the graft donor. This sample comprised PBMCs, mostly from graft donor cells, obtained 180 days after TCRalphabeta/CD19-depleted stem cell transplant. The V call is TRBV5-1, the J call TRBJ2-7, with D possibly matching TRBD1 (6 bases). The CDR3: CASSLDPTGSYEQYF. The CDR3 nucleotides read TGCGCCAGCAGCTTGGACCCGACAGGCTCCTACGAGCAGTACTTC.